Detailed here is one TCR beta chain. Its antigen is not identified. The data stem from a study of PD-1 blockade in mismatch repair-deficient tumors. The study, taken as a whole, reports: After pembrolizumab, tumor-resident clones rose rapidly, then generally contracted before radiologic responses.

PCR or immunohistochemistry showed mismatch repair deficiency in every enrolled patient. TCR sequencing covered a few patients who responded to pembrolizumab. The CDR3 runs 15 residues. Trimming took off 3 bases at V and 5 bases at J, with 18 bases between the two ends. Germline V gene lookup returns CDR1 GTSNPN and CDR2 SVGIG (reference sequence). Repertoires were generated with immunoSEQ multiplex PCR, while TCRdb's copy carries only in-frame clones and drops some. This table holds 56,000 or so clones, about 84% found once. This chain joins TRBV30 and TRBJ2-3; D gene ambiguous. The material was peripheral blood, obtained roughly 19 weeks after starting pembrolizumab. This TCR was recovered from an adult with mismatch repair-deficient cancer. This chain's CDR3 is CAWSSPTGIRDTQYF. The DNA for the CDR3 is TGTGCCTGGAGCTCCCCGACTGGAATTAGAGATACGCAGTATTTT.